This entry concerns a single T cell receptor beta chain. This clonotype occurred once. Its antigen is currently not known. Per-nucleotide qualities are absent, and no much larger clonotype sits a single base away. One read alone is weak evidence. The data were taken from a study of CD8 T cells in Susac syndrome (dated by TCRdb to between 2019 and 2020). About the study as a whole: Repertoire sequencing was used to test whether CD8+ T cell activation and differentiation in Susac syndrome was antigen driven. Study-wide findings and limitations: The number of individuals in the TCR sequencing and HLA analysis was recognized as being relatively small.

There are 13 amino acids in the CDR3, from cysteine to phenylalanine inclusive. Only the CDR3 DNA is retained, 39 bases long and in frame from the first base. Trimming takes 6 bases from V and 10 bases from J, and the germline ends sit 17 bases apart. As encoded in the germline V gene, CDR1 is MNHNS while CDR2 is SASEGT. Peripheral blood CD8+ and CD4+ T cells from healthy donors, Susac syndrome patients and multiple sclerosis patients were profiled using high-throughput TCR beta sequencing. The healthy donors served as controls matched for age and sex. Bulk CD8+ and CD4+ T cells were purified by magnetic negative isolation, whereas CD8+ TEMRA cells were enriched by FACS. Blood was collected in EDTA tubes and processed within 24 hours, with PBMCs isolated through density gradient centrifugation. PBMCs destined for TCR sequencing were cryopreserved in liquid nitrogen and later thawed in a 37 °C water bath. A purity of at least 90% was achieved for sorted or isolated CD4+, CD8+ and CD8+ TEMRA cells.

RNA was extracted using the RNeasy kit, and about 0.45 to 1 ug of the RNA was reverse transcribed with random hexamers. TCR beta CDR3 regions were amplified with the immunoSEQ multiplex PCR assay covering 54 Vbeta and 13 Jbeta segments. PCR amplification bias was corrected using a synthetic template baseline for primer optimization and computational correction. In the paper's pipeline: Reads were assigned to V, D and J genes according to IMGT and analyzed in immunoSEQ Analyzer, with only productive sequences retained. Clonality was computed as one minus Shannon entropy normalized by log2 of the number of productive unique sequences. For each patient and control, public and private clones were evaluated within the 100 most prevalent clones. Susac-specific clones were defined as absent from healthy and MS cohorts, around 970 published viral clones and other ImmuneACCESS disease sequences. The public reads were reprocessed in TCRdb via fastp at Q25 and MiXCR, keeping in-frame beta chains. Each entry is one CDR3 protein sequence, shown with its most common DNA and genes. The V and J calls here are based on TCRdb, not the publication. Across this sample there are about 130,000 distinct CDR3 sequences, with around 94% seen only once. More than 0.075% of the sample goes to the ten largest clones.

This receptor was taken from a human donor in good health. The sequencing input was CD4+ T cells from PBMCs. This chain joins TRBV6-1 to TRBJ2-3; the best D guess is TRBD1, with 5 bases matching. The nucleotides read TGTGCCAGCAGGACGACTCAAGGGGATCCGCAGTATTTT. Its translation is CASRTTQGDPQYF.